This paragraph covers one T cell receptor (beta chain) sequence. Antigen: not known. The entry originates in a study of T cell responses to AZD1222 COVID-19 vaccine. Study-level results: Seropositivity was recorded at baseline in only a handful of AZD1222 recipients. Donors skewed white British and female; clonal diversity was possibly underestimated.

Second-dose timings of about 4 or about 12 weeks were pooled. The method was immunoSEQ multiplex PCR; TCRdb's version includes in-frame clones alone and lacks a portion of them. Altogether approximately 160,000 clones are present, roughly 94% being singletons, with the ten largest covering about 1%. The CDR3 runs 16 residues. With 1 base clipped from V and 0 bases from J, the junction kept 3 bases outside the gene matches. CDR1 is MDHEN, CDR2 SYDVKM, per germline. The clonotype was recovered from an adult who received the AZD1222 COVID-19 vaccine. The chain is built from TRBV28 and TRBJ1-1; 9 positions agree with TRBD1. The material sequenced was peripheral blood, taken 28 days after the second AZD1222 dose. The CDR3 is CASSLFGTGLNTEAFF. In nucleotides, the CDR3 is TGTGCCAGCAGTTTATTCGGGACAGGGCTGAACACTGAAGCTTTCTTT.